A selection of T cell receptor beta chains follows, all from one sample in a study of blood T cell repertoires in COVID-19. Sequencing used immunoSEQ multiplex PCR; TCRdb keeps in-frame clones, though not all of them. Of about 280,000 clones in the sample, approximately 83% were seen once. Sequences were obtained from peripheral blood. These TCRs come from a human donor in a cohort sampled during active COVID-19. Each CDR3 is given with its conserved first and last residue. A D gene is named only where the DNA matches it firmly. Clone sizes are given selectively: once, few, many, or a class where the clone is expanded.

V gene: TRBV2
clone size: few
D gene: NA
J gene: TRBJ1-2
CDR3 protein: CANQGKQGYTF

V gene: TRBV5-5
clone size: NA
D gene: NA
J gene: TRBJ1-2
CDR3 protein: CASSLAGSSGYTF

V gene: TRBV18
clone size: once
D gene: TRBD1
J gene: TRBJ2-6
CDR3 protein: CASSPSGQGAGGANVLTF

V gene: TRBV25-1
clone size: NA
D gene: NA
J gene: TRBJ2-1
CDR3 protein: CASSGYTSLAEQFF

V gene: TRBV7-9
clone size: NA
D gene: TRBD1
J gene: TRBJ2-7
CDR3 protein: CASSPGQVYEQYF

V gene: TRBV20-1
clone size: NA
D gene: NA
J gene: TRBJ2-1
CDR3 protein: CSASLGSSYNEQFF

V gene: TRBV9
clone size: NA
D gene: TRBD2
J gene: TRBJ2-3
CDR3 protein: CASSGGTSPSDTQYF

V gene: TRBV3-1/TRBV3-2
clone size: NA
D gene: TRBD1
J gene: TRBJ1-5
CDR3 protein: CASSPSGGYQPQHF

V gene: TRBV28
clone size: NA
D gene: NA
J gene: TRBJ1-2
CDR3 protein: CASRSIDSVYGYTF

V gene: TRBV6-6
clone size: NA
D gene: TRBD1
J gene: TRBJ1-4
CDR3 protein: CASRQGSNEKLFF

V gene: TRBV15
clone size: NA
D gene: TRBD2
J gene: TRBJ2-7
CDR3 protein: CATSSKIGLVTYEQYF

V gene: TRBV19
clone size: NA
D gene: NA
J gene: TRBJ1-1
CDR3 protein: CASSVLNAEAFF

V gene: TRBV7-2
clone size: NA
D gene: TRBD1
J gene: TRBJ1-5
CDR3 protein: CASSLAGGRINQPQHF

V gene: TRBV12-5
clone size: NA
D gene: NA
J gene: TRBJ2-3
CDR3 protein: CASGLLMRDTQYF

V gene: TRBV7-8
clone size: few
D gene: NA
J gene: TRBJ2-1
CDR3 protein: CASSFGITINEQFF

V gene: TRBV9
clone size: NA
D gene: NA
J gene: TRBJ2-6
CDR3 protein: CASSVRGGAAGANVLTF

V gene: TRBV7-3
clone size: few
D gene: NA
J gene: TRBJ2-7
CDR3 protein: CASSPGPGYEQYF

V gene: TRBV7-9
clone size: once
D gene: NA
J gene: TRBJ2-5
CDR3 protein: CASSLASGTKETQYF

V gene: TRBV3-1/TRBV3-2
clone size: NA
D gene: NA
J gene: TRBJ1-2
CDR3 protein: CASSQAIILTDRSGYTF

V gene: TRBV15
clone size: NA
D gene: TRBD1
J gene: TRBJ2-1
CDR3 protein: CATSRLQGAREQFF

V gene: TRBV3-1/TRBV3-2
clone size: NA
D gene: TRBD1
J gene: TRBJ1-6
CDR3 protein: CASSQEFGTGINSPLHF

V gene: TRBV11-2
clone size: NA
D gene: NA
J gene: TRBJ1-3
CDR3 protein: CASSPGWEFSGNTIYF

V gene: TRBV9
clone size: NA
D gene: TRBD1
J gene: TRBJ1-4
CDR3 protein: CASSARTGTGYEKLFF

V gene: TRBV10-3
clone size: once
D gene: NA
J gene: TRBJ2-7
CDR3 protein: CAISDSRSSYEQYF

V gene: TRBV27
clone size: NA
D gene: TRBD2
J gene: TRBJ2-3
CDR3 protein: CASSLGLAGGPSTDTQYF

V gene: TRBV4-3
clone size: once
D gene: NA
J gene: TRBJ2-2
CDR3 protein: CASSRNGLTNTGELFF

V gene: TRBV5-1
clone size: NA
D gene: TRBD2
J gene: TRBJ2-5
CDR3 protein: CASRTSGGEQETQYF

V gene: TRBV19
clone size: NA
D gene: NA
J gene: TRBJ2-3
CDR3 protein: CASKESTGWRVTDTQYF

V gene: TRBV19
clone size: NA
D gene: NA
J gene: TRBJ2-2
CDR3 protein: CASNWGSNPGELFF

V gene: TRBV18
clone size: NA
D gene: TRBD2
J gene: TRBJ2-3
CDR3 protein: CASSPTSAFTDTQYF

V gene: TRBV18
clone size: NA
D gene: NA
J gene: TRBJ2-7
CDR3 protein: CASSPTGYEQYF

V gene: TRBV2
clone size: NA
D gene: NA
J gene: TRBJ1-1
CDR3 protein: CASSQVTGIEAFF

V gene: TRBV30
clone size: NA
D gene: TRBD1
J gene: TRBJ1-4
CDR3 protein: CAWTEDRGGKLFF

V gene: TRBV9
clone size: NA
D gene: NA
J gene: TRBJ2-1
CDR3 protein: CASSPSVGEQFF

V gene: TRBV5-1
clone size: NA
D gene: TRBD2
J gene: TRBJ2-5
CDR3 protein: CASSLERPSGETQYF

V gene: TRBV3-1/TRBV3-2
clone size: NA
D gene: NA
J gene: TRBJ2-2
CDR3 protein: CASSQRVTGELFF

V gene: TRBV19
clone size: NA
D gene: NA
J gene: TRBJ2-5
CDR3 protein: CASSITGVRETQYF

V gene: TRBV29-1
clone size: few
D gene: NA
J gene: TRBJ2-1
CDR3 protein: CSVDLGLGSYNEQFF

V gene: TRBV3-1/TRBV3-2
clone size: NA
D gene: TRBD1
J gene: TRBJ1-2
CDR3 protein: CASSQDPGGYNYGYTF

V gene: TRBV5-4
clone size: NA
D gene: TRBD2
J gene: TRBJ2-7
CDR3 protein: CASSSLQTSGGGEQYF

V gene: TRBV5-1
clone size: NA
D gene: TRBD2
J gene: TRBJ2-7
CDR3 protein: CASSILAGSSYEQYF

V gene: TRBV24-1
clone size: NA
D gene: TRBD2
J gene: TRBJ2-1
CDR3 protein: CAIGRDNEQFF

V gene: TRBV27
clone size: NA
D gene: TRBD1
J gene: TRBJ1-1
CDR3 protein: CASTPRGQGNTEAFF

V gene: TRBV18
clone size: NA
D gene: TRBD1
J gene: TRBJ1-3
CDR3 protein: CASSPLPPGDSSFSGNTIYF

V gene: TRBV15
clone size: NA
D gene: TRBD1
J gene: TRBJ2-1
CDR3 protein: CATSTWTGGNEQFF

V gene: TRBV12-3/TRBV12-4
clone size: NA
D gene: NA
J gene: TRBJ1-2
CDR3 protein: CASSSDRDGYTF

V gene: TRBV4-1
clone size: NA
D gene: NA
J gene: TRBJ2-7
CDR3 protein: CASSQSLTFPYEQYF

V gene: TRBV18
clone size: NA
D gene: NA
J gene: TRBJ1-2
CDR3 protein: CASSPPMRYGYTF

V gene: TRBV5-1
clone size: NA
D gene: TRBD1
J gene: TRBJ2-7
CDR3 protein: CASSRTGGEANEQYF

V gene: TRBV19
clone size: NA
D gene: NA
J gene: TRBJ2-3
CDR3 protein: CASRQGVFTDTQYF

V gene: TRBV19
clone size: NA
D gene: NA
J gene: TRBJ1-5
CDR3 protein: CASSLGPATGPRGQPQHF

V gene: TRBV7-2
clone size: once
D gene: NA
J gene: TRBJ2-7
CDR3 protein: CASSELPGPYEQYF

V gene: TRBV6-5
clone size: NA
D gene: TRBD1
J gene: TRBJ1-5
CDR3 protein: CATGTAYQPQHF

V gene: TRBV15
clone size: NA
D gene: NA
J gene: TRBJ2-2
CDR3 protein: CATSRDYGGNTGELFF

V gene: TRBV19
clone size: NA
D gene: TRBD2
J gene: TRBJ2-1
CDR3 protein: CASSILAGIYNEQFF